This T cell receptor (beta chain) was identified in a study of somatic mutations in cytotoxic T cells in rheumatoid arthritis. Points from the study as a whole: Per patient, the largest CD8+ clone was found to exceed 20% of CD8+ cells in about an eighth of the roughly 65 cases. CD8+ T cells showed clonality that did not differ significantly between patients with rheumatoid arthritis and age-matched healthy controls.

Produced via immunoSEQ multiplex PCR; TCRdb's table is partial and in-frame only. The sample includes 30,000 to 45,000 clones, roughly four fifths seen only once; the top ten take about 3.2%. Of note for this clone: Its antigen remains unknown.

This CDR3 spans 14 amino acids. Per germline, CDR1 SGHRS and CDR2 YFSETQ. With 2 bases clipped from V and 0 bases from J, the junction kept 2 bases outside the gene matches. The sample comprised CD8+ T cells sorted from blood. This clonotype originated in a man aged 40-50 years in good health. The rearrangement joins TRBV5-1 to TRBJ2-7; TRBD2 matches at 7 bases. The chain's CDR3 is CASSLSGNSYEQYF. The CDR3 DNA reads as TGCGCCAGCAGCTTAAGCGGGAACTCCTACGAGCAGTACTTC.